This T cell receptor (beta chain) was observed in a study of T cell responses to AZD1222 COVID-19 vaccine. Overall study findings and caveats: Baseline seropositives among AZD1222 recipients totaled only five or six. Following two doses of AZD1222, Spike-specific TCR breadth and depth rose.

The method was immunoSEQ multiplex PCR; TCRdb's version includes in-frame clones alone and lacks a portion of them. This sample yields 55,000 to 75,000 clones, of which around 85% are seen a single time; approximately 20% belongs to the top ten. With regard to this clone: Its antigen is unidentified.

Trimming pared 1 base from V and 6 bases from J, leaving 12 bases between. The CDR3 consists of 14 residues. Germline-derived CDR1 and CDR2 are SEHNR and FQNEAQ (reference sequence). The chain recombines TRBV7-9 with TRBJ2-5, with D hard to call. The source of this sequence is an adult in good health. The material sequenced was peripheral blood, taken on day 0 of AZD1222 vaccination. The CDR3 DNA reads as TGTGCCAGCAGCTTAGTGTTGGATTTTAAGACCCAGTACTTC. This codes for CASSLVLDFKTQYF. Full variable domain (outside the CDR3, taken from reference TRBV7-9 and TRBJ2-5): DTGVSQNPRHKITKRGQNVTFRCDPISEHNRLYWYRQTLGQGPEFLTYFQNEAQLEKSRLLSDRFSAERPKGSFSTLEIQRTEQGDSAMYLCASSLVLDFKTQYFGPGTRLLVL.